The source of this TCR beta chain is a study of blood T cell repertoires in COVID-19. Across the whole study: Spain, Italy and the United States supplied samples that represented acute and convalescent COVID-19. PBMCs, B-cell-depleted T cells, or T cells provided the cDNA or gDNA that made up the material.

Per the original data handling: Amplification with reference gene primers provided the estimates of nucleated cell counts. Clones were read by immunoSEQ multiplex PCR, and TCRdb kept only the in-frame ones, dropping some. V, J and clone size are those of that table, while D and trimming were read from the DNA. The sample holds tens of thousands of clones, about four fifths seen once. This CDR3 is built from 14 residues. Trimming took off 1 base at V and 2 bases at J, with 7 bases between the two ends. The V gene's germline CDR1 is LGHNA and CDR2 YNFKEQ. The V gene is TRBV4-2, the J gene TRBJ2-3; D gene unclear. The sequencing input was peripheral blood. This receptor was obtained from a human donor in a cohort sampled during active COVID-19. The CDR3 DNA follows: TGTGCCAGCAGCCAAGGGGCAACCACAGATACGCAGTATTTT. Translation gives CASSQGATTDTQYF.